The 28 T cell receptor beta chains presented below share a single source sample, sequenced in a study of blood T cell repertoires in COVID-19. Generated by immunoSEQ multiplex PCR, the TCRdb table keeps only in-frame clones and is missing some. The repertoire includes about 270,000 clones, about 80% of them detected once, and 8% to 9.5% sits in the top ten. Sequencing was carried out using peripheral blood. These receptors originate from a human donor in a cohort sampled during active COVID-19.

The table lists this clone with a few counts. This chain joins TRBV6-1 and TRBJ2-2, with 11 bases matching TRBD1. The length of the CDR3 is 17 residues. Germline CDR1 reads MNHNS; CDR2 reads SASEGT. The J segment lost 7 bases and the V segment lost 4 bases, leaving 11 bases of the junction unmatched. CDR3 amino acids: CASSGFFGQGADGELFF. CDR3 DNA: TGTGCCAGCAGTGGTTTTTTCGGACAGGGGGCTGACGGGGAGCTGTTTTTT.

The genes are TRBV6-2 or TRBV6-3 and TRBJ2-5; 8 nucleotides match TRBD2. V trimming: 2 bases; J trimming: 4 bases; junction bases outside the gene matches: 6. Germline values: CDR1 MNHEY, CDR2 SVGEGT. This CDR3 is 15 amino acids long. CDR3 loop: CASSYPRGGAETQYF. The CDR3 DNA reads TGTGCCAGCAGTTACCCTCGGGGGGGGGCAGAGACCCAGTACTTC.

This clone was recorded only once. The rearrangement uses TRBV20-1 and TRBJ1-1, with D unresolved. The CDR3 consists of 11 residues. Germline V gene lookup returns CDR1 DFQATT and CDR2 SNEGSKA (reference sequence). V lost 5 bases to trimming and J lost 4 bases, with 8 bases between them. This CDR3 reads CSASGSTEAFF. The DNA for the CDR3 is TGCAGTGCTTCCGGGAGCACTGAAGCTTTCTTT.

The V gene is TRBV19, the J gene TRBJ2-7; D is unclear. The CDR3 has 13 amino acids. Trimming shortened V by 0 bases and J by 7 bases, and 10 bases separated the two germline ends. From germline, CDR1 is LNHDA and CDR2 SQIVND (reference sequence). The chain's CDR3 is CASSIDRWREQYF. In nucleotides, the CDR3 is TGTGCCAGTAGTATAGATAGGTGGAGAGAGCAGTACTTC.

V is TRBV7-2 and J is TRBJ1-4, with D tentatively TRBD1 (5 bases). CDR1 and CDR2 from the germline V gene are SGHTA and FQGNSA. The CDR3 consists of 14 residues. V was trimmed by 3 bases and J by 3 bases, leaving 8 bases between them. Written as DNA, the CDR3 is TGTGCCAGCAGCTTGAGCAGGGCTAATGAAAAACTGTTTTTT. Translated: CASSLSRANEKLFF. Together with reference TRBV7-2 and TRBJ1-4, the CDR3 gives the full variable domain: GAGVSQSPSNKVTEKGKDVELRCDPISGHTALYWYRQSLGQGLEFLIYFQGNSAPDKSGLPSDRFSAERTGGSVSTLTIQRTQQEDSAVYLCASSLSRANEKLFFGSGTQLSVL.

V is TRBV28 and J is TRBJ1-5; 7 bases are shared with TRBD1. This CDR3 comprises 15 residues. Germline V CDR1 and CDR2: MDHEN, SYDVKM. After removal of 5 bases from V and 3 bases from J, the junction contained 7 bases not matched to a gene. The CDR3 reads CASSPQDRLNQPQHF. In DNA, the CDR3 is TGTGCCAGCAGTCCTCAGGACAGGCTCAATCAGCCCCAGCATTTT.

The gene calls are TRBV19 and TRBJ2-3; no definite D call. Deletions cut 8 bases from V and 0 bases from J, with 12 bases between. The CDR3 runs to 14 residues. CDR1 and CDR2 (germline): LNHDA, SQIVND (reference sequence). The CDR3 nucleotides are TGTGCCAGTTCCGTCTTAACTAGCACAGATACGCAGTATTTT. The encoded protein is CASSVLTSTDTQYF. Filled out from reference TRBV19 and TRBJ2-3, the complete variable domain reads DGGITQSPKYLFRKEGQNVTLSCEQNLNHDAMYWYRQDPGQGLRLIYYSQIVNDFQKGDIAEGYSVSREKKESFPLTVTSAQKNPTAFYLCASSVLTSTDTQYFGPGTRLTVL.

The chain is built from TRBV18 and TRBJ2-7; 10 nucleotides match TRBD2. CDR1 and CDR2 from the germline V gene are KGHSH and LQKENI. The CDR3 runs to 15 residues. The junction had 7 bases not matched to a gene; V was cut back by 5 bases and J by 3 bases. The CDR3 spells CASSVTSGMFYEQYF. In nucleotides, the CDR3 is TGTGCCAGCTCAGTTACTAGCGGGATGTTCTACGAGCAGTACTTC. Based on the CDR3 plus reference TRBV18 and TRBJ2-7, the full variable domain is NAGVMQNPRHLVRRRGQEARLRCSPMKGHSHVYWYRQLPEEGLKFMVYLQKENIIDESGMPKERFSAEFPKEGPSILRIQQVVRGDSAAYFCASSVTSGMFYEQYFGPGTRLTVT.

The chain joins TRBV6-2 or TRBV6-3 to TRBJ1-1; TRBD1 matches at 7 bases. The CDR3 consists of 13 residues. Trimming cost V 2 bases and J 6 bases; bases outside gene matches: 3. The V gene's germline CDR1 is MNHEY and CDR2 SVGEGT. The CDR3 loop reads CASSYRGTAEAFF. Written as DNA, the CDR3 is TGTGCCAGCAGTTACCGAGGGACAGCTGAAGCTTTCTTT.

The CDR3 region is CASSRTGNGYTF. CDR3 nucleotide sequence: TGTGCCAGCAGCCGGACAGGGAATGGCTACACCTTC. The rearrangement joins TRBV5-5 to TRBJ1-2; 8 nucleotides line up with TRBD1. The CDR3 covers 12 residues. Germline CDR1 SGHKS, CDR2 YYEKEE (reference sequence). With V trimmed by 4 bases and J by 6 bases, 2 bases remained unmatched.

This chain uses TRBV24-1 with TRBJ1-5, with 11 bases that match TRBD1. V lost 4 bases to trimming and J lost 5 bases; unmatched junction nucleotides: 6. CDR1 and CDR2 (germline): KGHDR, SFDVKD. There are 16 residues in the CDR3. CDR3 amino acids: CATSDPGQGDYQPQHF. As DNA, the CDR3 is TGTGCCACCAGTGACCCGGGACAGGGGGATTATCAGCCCCAGCATTTT.

This clone was seen only a few times. This rearrangement joins TRBV6-1 to TRBJ2-5, with 9 nucleotides matching TRBD2. V lost 2 bases, J lost 3 bases, and 10 bases stayed unmatched. CDR3 size: 17 residues. From germline, CDR1 is MNHNS and CDR2 SASEGT. The CDR3 loop is CASSERVAGALKETQYF. In DNA form, the CDR3 reads TGTGCCAGCAGTGAACGGGTAGCGGGGGCGTTAAAAGAGACCCAGTACTTC.

This chain uses TRBV14 with TRBJ2-5; D unresolved. CDR1 is SGHDN, CDR2 FVKESK, per germline. This CDR3 contains 13 residues. The germline V and J ends were trimmed by 8 bases and 2 bases, with 12 bases remaining between them. The CDR3 DNA follows: TGTGCCAGCCCGAGGAGACCTCAAGAGACCCAGTACTTC. Its translation: CASPRRPQETQYF.

The chain links TRBV4-1 to TRBJ2-7; 11 bases line up with TRBD2. The CDR3 is made up of 14 amino acids. CDR1 is MGHRA and CDR2 is YSYEKL in the germline V gene. The V gene end was trimmed by 4 bases and the J gene end by 6 bases; junction bases not matched to a gene: 5. The CDR3 DNA is TGCGCCAGCAGCCTAACTAGCGGGAGCAGCGAGCAGTACTTC. Residues: CASSLTSGSSEQYF.

The rearrangement joins TRBV7-9 to TRBJ1-2, with D unresolved. This CDR3 spans 17 amino acids. V was cut by 1 base and J by 2 bases, with 17 bases left in between. Germline CDR1 reads SEHNR; CDR2 reads FQNEAQ (reference sequence). The CDR3 here is CASSLDHGESLNYGYTF. For the CDR3, the DNA is TGTGCCAGCAGCTTAGATCACGGGGAATCCTTAAACTATGGCTACACCTTC. Full variable domain (remainder filled in from reference TRBV7-9 and TRBJ1-2): DTGVSQNPRHKITKRGQNVTFRCDPISEHNRLYWYRQTLGQGPEFLTYFQNEAQLEKSRLLSDRFSAERPKGSFSTLEIQRTEQGDSAMYLCASSLDHGESLNYGYTFGSGTRLTVV.

This clone was detected only once. The V gene is TRBV6-6, the J gene TRBJ1-2, with TRBD1 identical over 8 bases. CDR3 size: 15 residues. The V and J ends lost 2 bases and 8 bases, in that order; junction bases with no gene match: 10. The germline CDR1 and CDR2 sequences are MNHNY and SVGAGI (reference sequence). The CDR3, as DNA: TGTGCCAGCAGTTACGATACCCTCGGGACAGGAGGCTACACCTTC. This codes for CASSYDTLGTGGYTF.

V usage is TRBV7-6 and J usage is TRBJ2-7, with unresolved D. Between the trimmed V and J ends, which lost 7 bases and 2 bases, there was a span of 9 bases. Germline CDR1 SGHVS, CDR2 FNYEAQ. CDR3 size: 12 residues. The CDR3 loop reads CASTPLAYEQYF. For the CDR3, the DNA is TGTGCCAGCACTCCATTAGCCTACGAGCAGTACTTC.

The rearrangement uses TRBV2 and TRBJ2-1, with 12 bases that match TRBD2. The CDR3 is 15 residues long. Germline CDR1 reads SNHLY; CDR2 reads FYNNEI. V trimming: 6 bases; J trimming: 6 bases; junction bases outside the gene matches: 6. Written as DNA, the CDR3 is TGTGCCAGCAGACCTACTAGCGGGAGGCCCAATGAGCAGTTCTTC. Residues: CASRPTSGRPNEQFF.

The gene calls are TRBV5-6 and TRBJ2-3; maybe TRBD1 (6 bases). CDR1 SGHDT and CDR2 YYEEEE come from the germline V gene. The CDR3 length is 16 residues. Trimming took off 3 bases at V and 4 bases at J, with 18 bases between the two ends. This chain's CDR3 is CASSSALTGFSDTQYF. As DNA, the CDR3 is TGTGCCAGCAGCTCGGCCCTGACAGGTTTTTCAGATACGCAGTATTTT.

The CDR3 loop reads CASSVDRVSTDTQYF. The DNA for the CDR3 is TGTGCCAGCAGCGTCGACAGAGTTAGCACAGATACGCAGTATTTT. The rearrangement joins TRBV6-5 to TRBJ2-3, with D possibly being TRBD1 (5 bases). The CDR3 runs to 15 residues. V lost 6 bases and J lost 0, with 13 bases in between. Germline values: CDR1 MNHEY, CDR2 SVGAGI.

The gene calls are TRBV9 and TRBJ2-1; TRBD2 might be the D (6 bases). CDR1 and CDR2 from the germline V gene are SGDLS and YYNGEE. V shed 4 bases and J shed 8 bases, with 10 bases lying between them. This CDR3 contains 12 residues. In DNA, the CDR3 is TGTGCCAGCAGCTTTAGGAGGGATGAGCAGTTCTTC. Protein: CASSFRRDEQFF.

CDR3 nucleotides: TGTGCCAGCAGTGAGGGAGACAATGAGCAGTTCTTC. It is translated as CASSEGDNEQFF. The V gene is TRBV2, the J gene TRBJ2-1; D may be TRBD2 (5 bases). The CDR3 extends over 12 amino acids. Trimming cost V 3 bases and J 5 bases, with 5 bases left between them. CDR1 and CDR2 (germline): SNHLY, FYNNEI.

J is TRBJ2-7 and V is TRBV6-6, with 7 positions matching TRBD2. V was pared by 8 bases and J by 1 base, with 5 bases of the junction left unmatched. CDR1 is MNHNY and CDR2 is SVGAGI in the germline V gene (reference sequence). The CDR3 has 13 residues. The CDR3 loop reads CASGGGISYEQYF. CDR3 nucleotide sequence: TGTGCCAGCGGGGGAGGGATTTCCTACGAGCAGTACTTC.

The chain links TRBV7-9 to TRBJ2-2; D is undetermined. Between the trimmed V and J ends, which lost 5 bases and 1 base, there was a span of 11 bases. The CDR3 totals 15 residues. Germline CDR1 and CDR2: SEHNR and FQNEAQ (reference sequence). The CDR3 region is CASSPSSLNTGELFF. CDR3 nucleotides: TGTGCCAGCAGCCCCAGTTCGTTGAACACCGGGGAGCTGTTTTTT.

In this sample, this clone turned up once. This sequence joins TRBV28 and TRBJ1-2; D gene ambiguous. V shed 6 bases and J shed 7 bases, with 15 bases lying between them. CDR3 length equals 13 residues. Looked up from germline, CDR1 is MDHEN and CDR2 is SYDVKM. CDR3 bases: TGTGCCAGCAGGGACTACAGTTCTCGTGGCTACACCTTC. Translating gives CASRDYSSRGYTF.

The V and J genes are TRBV7-2 and TRBJ1-5; D perhaps matches TRBD1 (6 bases). Germline V lookup: CDR1 SGHTA, CDR2 FQGNSA. There are 14 residues in the CDR3. Trimming shortened V by 5 bases and J by 1 base, and 9 bases separated the two germline ends. The CDR3 DNA reads as TGTGCCAGCAGCGGACAGACAAGCAATCAGCCCCAGCATTTT. Protein product: CASSGQTSNQPQHF.

The chain employs TRBV3-1 (or the pseudogene TRBV3-2) and TRBJ1-6, with TRBD1 identical over 7 bases. CDR3 length equals 15 residues. J lost 9 bases, V lost 1 base, and 6 bases had no gene match. Germline V gene data show CDR1 as LGHDT and CDR2 as YNNKEL (reference sequence). In DNA form, the CDR3 reads TGTGCCAGCAGCCAAGGGACAGGCGGCCTTTCACCCCTCCACTTT. As protein: CASSQGTGGLSPLHF.

V and J are TRBV21-1 and TRBJ1-6; TRBD1 is taken as the D call from the table, unchecked against the DNA. TRBV21-1 is described as a pseudogene. The CDR3 is 13 residues long. CDR3 protein: CASEGQRNSPLHF. For the CDR3, the DNA is TGTGCCAGCGAGGGACAGCGAAATTCACCCCTCCACTTT.